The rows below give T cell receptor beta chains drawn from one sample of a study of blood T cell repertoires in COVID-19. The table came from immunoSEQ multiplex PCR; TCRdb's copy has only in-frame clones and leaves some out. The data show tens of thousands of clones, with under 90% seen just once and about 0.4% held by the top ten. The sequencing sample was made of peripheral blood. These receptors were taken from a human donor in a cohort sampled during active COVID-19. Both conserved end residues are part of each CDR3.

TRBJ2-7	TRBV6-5	CASTKDRNTYEQYF
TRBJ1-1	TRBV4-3	CASRSPGGGNTEAFF
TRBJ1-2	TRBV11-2	CASSPNTHLGQGRYGYTF
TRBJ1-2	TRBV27	CASSPNREMGRGYTF
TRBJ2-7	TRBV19	CASSILAAPYEQYF
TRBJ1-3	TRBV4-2	CASSQEYADYSGNTIYF
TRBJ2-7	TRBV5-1	CASSFRTSASSYEQYF
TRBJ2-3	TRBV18	CASSPRGQGGSDTQYF
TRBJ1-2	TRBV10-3	CAISDRTGSNYGYTF
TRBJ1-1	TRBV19	CASSQGGYETEAFF
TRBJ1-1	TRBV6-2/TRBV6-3	CASSYHRGMNTEAFF
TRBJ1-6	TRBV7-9	CASSQTAPNSPLHF
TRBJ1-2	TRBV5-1	CASSKTQGAYGYTF
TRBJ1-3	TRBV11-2	CASSLGTGNSGNTIYF
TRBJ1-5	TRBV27	CASSLRGGGQPQHF
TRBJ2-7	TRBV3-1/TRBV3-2	CASSQGLAKYEQYF